Listed below are T cell receptor beta chains from one sample, sequenced in a study of blood T cells in healthy people across ages. One entry per CDR3 protein results from TCRdb running MiXCR on the 5' RACE reads. The sample lists about 730,000 distinct CDR3 sequences; roughly two fifths were seen once. Sequencing used blood. Receptor source: an older woman in good health. The CDR3 runs from the conserved cysteine through the conserved F or W. D genes are given only for firm matches. Only some rows state a clone size, as once, few, many or a class for expanded clones.

abundance	d_gene	v_gene	j_gene	CDR3aa	CDR3nt
NA	NA	TRBV28	TRBJ1-5	CASSLSEGVLDLCQHF	NA
NA	TRBD2	TRBV7-2	TRBJ2-7	CASSSPRCSGGESYEQYF	TGTGCCAGCAGCTCCCCCCGCTGTAGCGGGGGGGAGAGCTACGAGCAGTACTTC
many	TRBD2	TRBV4-2	TRBJ2-3	CASSQDGTSGSTDTQYF	TGTGCCAGCAGCCAAGATGGGACTAGCGGGAGTACAGATACGCAGTATTTT
NA	TRBD1	TRBV20-1	TRBJ1-5	CSFTGGEGQPQHF	TGCAGTTTCACAGGGGGCGAGGGTCAGCCCCAGCATTTT
NA	NA	TRBV5-1	TRBJ1-1	CASSPNGLNTEAFF	TGCGCCAGCAGCCCGAACGGGTTGAACACTGAAGCTTTCTTT
NA	NA	TRBV6-5	TRBJ2-7	CASSYSLTQPYEQYF	TGTGCCAGCAGTTACTCCCTGACACAGCCCTACGAGCAGTACTTC
NA	NA	TRBV12-3/TRBV12-4	TRBJ2-3	CASRRDPGTDTQYF	TGTGCCAGCAGGCGGGACCCCGGCACAGATACGCAGTATTTT
NA	NA	TRBV10-3	TRBJ2-7	CAISGTGGGTAGSYEQYF	TGTGCCATCAGTGGAACCGGGGGTGGGACAGCGGGCTCCTACGAGCAGTACTTC
NA	NA	TRBV14	TRBJ1-1	CASSPIWQGHTEAFF	TGTGCCAGCAGCCCTATTTGGCAGGGGCACACTGAAGCTTTCTTT
many	TRBD2	TRBV7-2	TRBJ2-5	CASSLATSGRGETQYF	TGTGCCAGCAGCTTAGCAACTAGCGGGAGAGGGGAGACCCAGTACTTC
few	TRBD1	TRBV6-1	TRBJ2-7	CASSALDRGEQYF	TGTGCCAGCAGTGCCCTGGACAGGGGCGAGCAGTACTTC
NA	NA	TRBV9	TRBJ2-3	CASSVGPRDTQYF	TGTGCCAGCAGCGTAGGACCCCGCGATACGCAGTATTTT
NA	TRBD1	TRBV2	TRBJ1-6	CASSERDRDNSPLHF	TGTGCCAGCAGTGAACGGGACAGAGATAATTCACCCCTCCACTTT
few	TRBD1	TRBV20-1	TRBJ1-1	CSADGTGGTEAFF	TGCAGTGCCGATGGGACAGGGGGTACTGAAGCTTTCTTT
NA	NA	TRBV27	TRBJ2-7	CASSHRGLSSYEQYF	TGTGCCAGCAGCCACCGGGGTCTGAGCTCCTACGAGCAGTACTTC
NA	NA	TRBV9	TRBJ2-3	CASSSSFPARDSYATDTQYF	TGTGCCAGCAGTTCCAGCTTCCCGGCTCGGGACTCCTACGCCACAGATACGCAGTATTTT
NA	NA	TRBV9	TRBJ1-1	CASTVLGDYYMNTEAYF	TGTGCCAGCACCGTCCTGGGGGACTACTACATGAACACTGAAGCTTACTTT
few	NA	TRBV2	TRBJ2-3	CASARESTDTQYF	TGTGCCAGCGCTAGGGAGAGCACAGATACGCAGTATTTT
many	TRBD2	TRBV20-1	TRBJ2-1	CSARDGGSYNEQFF	TGCAGTGCTAGAGACGGGGGGAGCTACAATGAGCAGTTCTTC
NA	TRBD1	TRBV12-3/TRBV12-4	TRBJ1-4	CASTIQGDRLFF	TGTGCCAGCACCATCCAGGGGGATAGACTGTTTTTT
NA	TRBD1	TRBV20-1	TRBJ2-1	CSARDPTDRGVGQFF	TGCAGTGCTAGAGATCCCACGGACAGGGGAGTGGGGCAGTTCTTC
few	TRBD1	TRBV24-1	TRBJ1-5	CATNWTGSQPQHF	TGTGCCACCAATTGGACAGGGAGTCAGCCCCAGCATTTT
NA	NA	TRBV27	TRBJ1-1	CASSDAGFTEAFF	TGTGCCAGCAGTGATGCAGGGTTCACTGAAGCTTTCTTT
NA	TRBD2	TRBV20-1	TRBJ2-1	CSARARLARGEQFF	TGCAGTGCTAGAGCGCGACTAGCTCGTGGTGAGCAGTTCTTC
few	NA	TRBV6-5	TRBJ1-5	CASSYSYYSNQPQHF	TGTGCCAGCAGTTACAGCTATTATAGCAATCAGCCCCAGCATTTT
NA	TRBD1	TRBV6-5	TRBJ2-2	CASSSYPGTGGTTGELFF	TGTGCCAGCAGTTCCTACCCTGGGACAGGGGGCACCACCGGGGAGCTGTTTTTT
few	TRBD1	TRBV12-3/TRBV12-4	TRBJ2-2	CASTRQGAFTGELFF	TGTGCCAGCACCCGACAGGGGGCATTCACCGGGGAGCTGTTTTTT
NA	NA	TRBV2	TRBJ2-5	CASSENVETQYF	TGTGCCAGCAGTGAAAATGTGGAGACCCAGTACTTC
NA	NA	TRBV6-5	TRBJ1-2	CASRTGTTAGYTF	TGTGCCAGCAGGACCGGGACAACGGCTGGCTACACCTTC
many	NA	TRBV5-1	TRBJ2-1	CASSPNSELYNEQFF	TGCGCCAGCAGCCCCAACTCCGAACTCTACAATGAGCAGTTCTTC
NA	TRBD2	TRBV12-3/TRBV12-4	TRBJ2-1	CASSLGLASGRAFEQFF	TGTGCCAGCAGTTTAGGGTTGGCCAGCGGGAGGGCCTTTGAGCAGTTCTTC
NA	NA	TRBV11-2	TRBJ2-5	CASSVGGATGETQYF	TGTGCCAGCAGCGTAGGGGGAGCTACGGGGGAGACCCAGTACTTC
few	TRBD2	TRBV6-5	TRBJ2-5	CASSYSSGNQETQYF	TGTGCCAGCAGTTACTCCAGCGGGAACCAAGAGACCCAGTACTTC
NA	TRBD2	TRBV27	TRBJ2-5	CASSYPSGLNNEQYF	TGTGCCAGCAGTTATCCTAGCGGGCTAAACAATGAGCAGTACTTC
NA	NA	TRBV10-3	TRBJ2-5	CAISPRVGVLYEQYF	TGTGCCATCAGTCCAAGGGTCGGGGTATTGTATGAGCAGTACTTC